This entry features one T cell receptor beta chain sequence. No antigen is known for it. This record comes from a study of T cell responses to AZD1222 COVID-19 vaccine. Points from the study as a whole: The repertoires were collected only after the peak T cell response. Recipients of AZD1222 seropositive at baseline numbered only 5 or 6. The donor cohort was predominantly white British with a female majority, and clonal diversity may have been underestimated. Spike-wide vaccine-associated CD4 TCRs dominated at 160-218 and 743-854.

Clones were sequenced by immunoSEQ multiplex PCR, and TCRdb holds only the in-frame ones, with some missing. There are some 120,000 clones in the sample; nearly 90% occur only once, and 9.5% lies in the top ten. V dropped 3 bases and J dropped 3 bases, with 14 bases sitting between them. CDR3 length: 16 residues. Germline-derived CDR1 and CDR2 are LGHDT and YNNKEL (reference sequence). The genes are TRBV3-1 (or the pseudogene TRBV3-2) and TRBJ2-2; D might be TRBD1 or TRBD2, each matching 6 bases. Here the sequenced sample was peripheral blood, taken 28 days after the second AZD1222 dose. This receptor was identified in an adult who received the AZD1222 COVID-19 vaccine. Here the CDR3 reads CASSHWGAGDTGELFF. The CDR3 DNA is TGTGCCAGCAGCCACTGGGGGGCAGGGGACACCGGGGAGCTGTTTTTT.